This T cell receptor beta chain derives from a study of OX40 agonist ivuxolimab in advanced cancers. Study context: Patients in dose escalation had liver, melanoma, kidney or head and neck cancers. Study findings and constraints: At 0.1 to 3.0 mg/kg, clonal expansion of CD4+ and CD8+ blood T cells had occurred by week 6.

Germline V CDR1 and CDR2: SEHNR, FQNEAQ (reference sequence). The CDR3 loop spans 12 amino acids. V was cut by 6 bases and J by 2 bases, with 6 bases left in between. In regard to this clone: Its antigen remains unidentified.

The method was immunoSEQ multiplex PCR; TCRdb's version includes in-frame clones alone and lacks a portion of them. The table records about 50,000 clones, roughly 80% of them present only once. The rearrangement links TRBV7-9 to TRBJ2-3; D unresolved. The receptor was derived from an adult with an advanced solid tumor such as melanoma, head and neck, liver or kidney cancer. The input for sequencing was CD4+ or CD8+ T cells sorted from blood, taken in a trial of the OX40 agonist ivuxolimab. CDR3 protein: CASSFDTDTQYF. Written as DNA, the CDR3 is TGTGCCAGCAGTTTTGACACAGATACGCAGTATTTT.